The 5 T cell receptor beta chains below all came from one sample that was sequenced in a study of blood T cell repertoires in COVID-19. Profiling relied on immunoSEQ multiplex PCR, and the TCRdb table lists in-frame clones only, not all of them. The sample yields about 16,000 clones, around 87% seen once. Sequenced material: peripheral blood. The receptors shown here come from a human donor in a cohort sampled during active COVID-19.

The CDR3 nucleotides are TGCGCCAGCAGCTTGGACCTTGCCAGCTCCTACGAGCAGTACTTC. Translated, it gives CASSLDLASSYEQYF. The chain is built from TRBV5-1 and TRBJ2-7; unclear D gene. Trimming removed 0 bases at V and 0 bases at J, with 10 bases between. CDR1 is SGHRS, CDR2 YFSETQ, per germline. CDR3 length: 15 amino acids.

The chain carries TRBV29-1 and TRBJ2-7; D possibly corresponds to TRBD1 (6 bases). Trimming left V 5 bases short and J 2 bases short, with 16 bases between. The CDR3 is 14 residues long. Germline CDR1 and CDR2: SQVTM and ANQGSEA. As DNA, the CDR3 is TGCAGCGTTTCGGCGAACAGGGCAACCTACGAGCAGTACTTC. Translation gives CSVSANRATYEQYF.

This clone ranks as large. This chain joins TRBV2 and TRBJ1-1; tentative D call: TRBD1 (5 bases). This CDR3 comprises 15 residues. Germline CDR1 is SNHLY and CDR2 is FYNNEI. V was shortened by 2 bases and J by 2 bases, with 12 bases between the two germline ends. CDR3 region: CASSEQEDTNTEAFF. The CDR3 DNA sequence: TGTGCCAGCAGTGAACAAGAGGACACAAACACTGAAGCTTTCTTT.

This chain connects TRBV5-6 to TRBJ1-4, with 7 positions matching TRBD1. Germline V gives CDR1 SGHDT, CDR2 YYEEEE. V dropped 2 bases and J dropped 8; count of bases not matched to a gene: 3. The CDR3 covers 13 residues. This CDR3 is CASSLGGREKLFF. In DNA, the CDR3 is TGTGCCAGCAGCTTAGGGGGCCGGGAAAAACTGTTTTTT.

V is TRBV18 and J is TRBJ2-3, with D tentatively TRBD2 (7 bases). The V and J ends lost 2 bases and 2 bases respectively, with 17 bases between them. The germline V gene has CDR1 KGHSH and CDR2 LQKENI. The CDR3 extends over 17 amino acids. The CDR3 region has the DNA TGTGCCAGCTCACCATTGGCGACAGGACTAGTCACAGATACGCAGTATTTT. Its translation is CASSPLATGLVTDTQYF. Using reference TRBV18 and TRBJ2-3 for the parts outside the CDR3, the full variable domain is NAGVMQNPRHLVRRRGQEARLRCSPMKGHSHVYWYRQLPEEGLKFMVYLQKENIIDESGMPKERFSAEFPKEGPSILRIQQVVRGDSAAYFCASSPLATGLVTDTQYFGPGTRLTVL.